The entry below describes one T cell receptor beta chain. This clonotype was detected many times. One base away there is no much larger clone; base qualities are not given. This sample is part of a study of T cells after yellow fever vaccination (dated by TCRdb to between 2018 and 2021). The study in broad terms: Using CD3, CD45RA, CCR7 and CD95 staining, memory subsets (EM, EMRA, CM and Tscm) were sorted on a BD FACS Aria III. The SMART-Seq v4 Ultra Low Input RNA kit was used to prepare libraries from fractions with low cell numbers. Bulk TCR alpha and beta repertoires were sequenced longitudinally to track T-cell clones before and after primary and booster YFV17D yellow fever vaccination. Two healthy male donors made up the cohort, one aged 18 to 30 years and the other aged 30 to 40 years. Blood was drawn at multiple timepoints before and after primary and secondary immunization, with bulk PBMC replicates and cell subsets isolated. Memory subsets were sorted on days 0, 15 and 45 and at 18 months after primary vaccination, and on days 0, 15 and 45 after the 30-year booster. General study outcomes and caveats: Computational filtering was needed because FACS-sorted repertoires could contain abundant contaminating clonotypes from the bulk population. Most clones expanded after primary vaccination (96% of CD4 and about 85% of CD8) were re-detected after the booster, suggesting that broad memory maintenance occurred. A small fraction of clonotypes showed up in both the CD4 and CD8 compartments, probably as a result of convergent recombination. The secondary T-cell response was found to be weaker but faster than the primary response, with a peak reached on day 5 rather than on day 15. In the sorted memory subsets on day 0, nearly all vaccine-responding clonotypes were below the level of detection. Only two donors were included in the study, so the extent to which the findings can be generalized is limited.

TCRdb shows the sequencer as Illumina NovaSeq 6000. TCR cDNA was synthesized by 5'RACE template switching, which introduced a universal primer site and unique molecular identifiers. Priming of cDNA synthesis was performed from both the TCR alpha and TCR beta constant segments. Library amplification used two PCR steps, and the second PCR step added sample barcodes and sequencing adapters. Sequencing of libraries was performed on Illumina HiSeq 2500 (2x100 bp) or NovaSeq (2x150 bp). The study's processing was this. Demultiplexing of reads and collapsing into UMI consensus sequences were performed with MIGEC, and V(D)J alignment was carried out with MiXCR. Using edgeR on replicate PBMC samples, clonotypes were called vaccine-responding if FDR was below 0.01 and the log2 fold change was above 5 up to day 15. Bulk clonotypes were assigned CD4 or CD8 identity according to which sequenced CD4 or CD8 repertoire held them at higher abundance. To estimate how each clone was distributed across memory phenotypes, clonotype frequencies in memory subsets were weighted by FACS-sorted cell numbers. In TCRdb, the public reads were trimmed at Q25 with fastp and aligned with MiXCR, with productive beta chains retained. Entries are consolidated by CDR3 protein sequence, retaining the most common genes and DNA. The V and J calls here are based on TCRdb, not the publication. The table for this sample lists about 26,000 distinct CDR3 sequences; around 4.3% of them were counted only once. The top ten clonotypes cover around 40% of the sample.

In the paper's terms, the treatment or condition label means: live attenuated yellow fever vaccine strain. A standard Ficoll-Paque protocol was used to isolate PBMCs from peripheral blood. The RNeasy Micro Kit was used to extract RNA from sorted memory subsets. The germline V gene gives CDR1 as SGHAT and CDR2 as FQNNGV. Taken from cysteine to phenylalanine, the CDR3 has 15 residues. Solely the CDR3 DNA is kept, with 45 bases framed from the first base. Here V drops 5 bases and J drops 6 bases, and the junction holds 7 bases not matched to any gene. This TCR derives from a man between 18 and 29 years old who received the YFV17D yellow fever vaccine. Sequenced material: PBMCs, either bulk or a sorted T-cell subset (CD4+, CD8+, memory, or dextramer-sorted; not recorded which), taken on the day of the yellow fever booster vaccination. Recombination connected TRBV11-2 to TRBJ2-2, with 9 bases in between that match TRBD2. The DNA reads as follows: TGTGCCAGCAGCCCCAGGACTAGCGTGCCCGGGGAGCTGTTTTTT. It encodes CASSPRTSVPGELFF.